The sequence of this T cell receptor beta chain was determined in a study of cytomegalovirus exposure and HLA in healthy donors. Primers: 60 Vbeta forward and 13 Jbeta reverse. Method: immunoSEQ multiplex PCR; TCRdb's copy keeps in-frame clones and lacks some. In the table there are around 150,000 clones, about 87% of which are singletons. Study-level points and caveats: In a later analysis, CMV-associated beta chains were mostly HLA-associated, it appeared. It was confirmed in vitro that a few of the CMV-associated chains were specific for CMV antigens. Many donors shared some public TCRs, even though most TCR sequences were rare.

To note about this clone: Its antigen is not known.

Input material: PBMCs. The receptor was isolated from a woman in her 30s in good health and CMV-seronegative.

CDR3 in amino acids: CASSVGGGIGGGELFF. The CDR3 coding sequence is TGTGCCAGCAGCGTAGGAGGGGGAATTGGAGGCGGGGAGCTGTTTTTT. V and J are TRBV9 and TRBJ2-2, with D tentatively TRBD1 (6 bases). Germline V lookup: CDR1 SGDLS, CDR2 YYNGEE. The CDR3 consists of 16 residues. The germline V and J ends were trimmed by 0 bases and 7 bases, with 16 bases remaining between them.